The subject of this entry is one TCR beta chain. This record belongs to a study of blood T cell repertoires in COVID-19. About the study: Researchers got acute and convalescent COVID-19 samples from the United States, Italy and Spain.

In the source study's methods: For nucleated cells, counts were estimated from reference gene primer amplification. Produced via immunoSEQ multiplex PCR; TCRdb's table is partial and in-frame only. V and J calls and clone size come straight from that table; D and trimming were deduced from the DNA. This table has over 400,000 clones, approximately 90% appearing once. The sequence derives from a woman aged 55 to 70 who had recovered from COVID-19. Sequenced material: PBMCs or T cells enriched from blood (not recorded which).

The CDR3 nucleotides read TGTGCCAGCAGGGTTCGGAGGGACACTGAAGCTTTCTTT. Translation gives CASRVRRDTEAFF. This sequence joins TRBV27 and TRBJ1-1; D not resolved. CDR1 MNHEY and CDR2 SMNVEV come from the germline V gene (reference sequence). The CDR3 totals 13 residues. V dropped 6 bases and J dropped 3 bases, with 11 bases sitting between them.